These 8 T cell receptor beta chains originate from one sample sequenced in a study of T cells in Graves' hyperthyroidism and ophthalmopathy. Regions amplified from RNA transcripts were the TCR beta CDR3 regions. During a first-round RT-PCR of the TCR CDR3, the HTBI primer set was used. TCRdb redid the calling of the multiplex PCR reads with MiXCR, one entry per CDR3 protein. This sample has roughly 800,000 distinct CDR3 sequences, with over 35% found just once. Sequencing was done on a sample of blood. These receptors all stem from a man between 18 and 29 years old with Graves' hyperthyroidism.

Details on this clonotype: Germline and junction disagree at one end, which may indicate a read error. The chain couples TRBV7-8 to TRBJ2-2; D not resolved. The germline V gene encodes CDR1 SGHVS and CDR2 FQNEAQ. The CDR3 spans 12 residues. CDR3 DNA: TGTGTCAGCAGCTTAGATGTGCGGGAGCTGTTTTTT. Its translation: CVSSLDVRELFF.

The CDR3 loop is CASRRGGAGANVLTF. In DNA, the CDR3 is TGTGCCAGCAGGCGGGGGGGGGCTGGGGCCAACGTCCTGACTTTC. The chain carries TRBV13 and TRBJ2-6; 9 nucleotides align to TRBD2. The ends lost 6 bases at V and 2 bases at J; junction bases unmatched: 2. Germline V gives CDR1 PRHDT, CDR2 FYEKMQ (reference sequence). This CDR3 is built from 15 residues.

The genes are TRBV7-9 and TRBJ1-1, with 9 bases fitting TRBD1. CDR3 length: 13 residues. Per germline, CDR1 SEHNR and CDR2 FQNEAQ (reference sequence). J lost 5 bases, V lost 7 bases, and 5 bases had no gene match. The CDR3 loop reads CASTLQGATEAFF. The CDR3, as DNA: TGTGCCAGCACACTACAGGGGGCGACTGAAGCTTTCTTT.

This sequence joins TRBV4-3 and TRBJ2-7, with D possibly matching TRBD2 (6 bases). V shed 1 base and J shed 6 bases, with 7 bases lying between them. CDR3 length: 12 residues. From germline, CDR1 is LGHNA and CDR2 YSLEER. CDR3 loop: CASSQGEAEQYF. The CDR3 DNA sequence: TGCGCCAGCAGCCAAGGGGAGGCCGAGCAGTACTTC.

On this clonotype: A much larger clone differs by one base, so this may be a read error. This chain joins TRBV20-1 and TRBJ1-4; D gene unclear. CDR3 size: 10 residues. Trimming took off 4 bases at V and 10 bases at J, with 7 bases between the two ends. CDR1 is DFQATT and CDR2 is SNEGSKA in the germline V gene (reference sequence). The CDR3 sequence: CSAKYGKLFF. In DNA form, the CDR3 reads TGCAGTGCTAAATACGGAAAACTGTTTTTT.

This clonotype was picked up many times. The chain couples TRBV10-3 to TRBJ1-1; 8 positions agree with TRBD1. CDR1 is ENHRY and CDR2 is SYGVKD in the germline V gene. The J segment lost 5 bases and the V segment lost 6 bases, leaving 5 bases of the junction unmatched. This CDR3 spans 13 amino acids. The CDR3 nucleotides are TGTGCCATCAGCTCACAGGGGGGAACTGAAGCTTTCTTT. Encoded protein: CAISSQGGTEAFF.

The gene calls are TRBV2 and TRBJ1-1; TRBD1 aligns across 8 bases. V lost 6 bases and J lost 10; bases outside the gene matches: 7. The CDR3 loop spans 12 amino acids. The germline V gene encodes CDR1 SNHLY and CDR2 FYNNEI. The CDR3: CASSQDRVGAFF. In DNA form, the CDR3 reads TGTGCCAGCAGCCAGGACAGGGTTGGAGCTTTCTTT.

The chain links TRBV27 to TRBJ2-7; unclear D gene. The V and J ends lost 5 bases and 4 bases respectively, with 9 bases between them. The CDR3 has 12 amino acids. The germline gives CDR1 MNHEY, CDR2 SMNVEV (reference sequence). The CDR3 sequence is CASSGVEYEQYF. CDR3 DNA sequence: TGTGCCAGCAGTGGAGTGGAATACGAGCAGTACTTC.